These 28 T cell receptor beta chains were all obtained from the same sample, sequenced in a study of blood T cell repertoires in COVID-19. The protocol was immunoSEQ multiplex PCR, while the TCRdb copy is restricted to in-frame clones and leaves out a portion. This table holds about 300,000 clones, 85% found once. Material: PBMCs or T cells enriched from blood (not recorded which). The receptors were sampled from a woman in her 30s who had been exposed to COVID-19.

This clone was seen only a few times. The chain links TRBV4-1 to TRBJ1-1, with D unclear. V dropped 0 bases and J dropped 4 bases, with 12 bases sitting between them. CDR1 and CDR2 from the germline V gene are MGHRA and YSYEKL. The CDR3 consists of 15 residues. CDR3 nucleotides: TGCGCCAGCAGCCAAGACCAGGCGCGGGTCACTGAAGCTTTCTTT. This codes for CASSQDQARVTEAFF.

This clone was counted once. CDR3 coding DNA: TGTGCCAGCAGTAGTCTAGCGGGAGGAATTAGCTCCTACGAGCAGTACTTC. Protein product: CASSSLAGGISSYEQYF. The rearrangement links TRBV27 to TRBJ2-7, with TRBD2 matching over 11 bases. Trimming at V came to 5 bases and at J to 0 bases, leaving 9 bases not matched to a gene. The CDR3 contains 17 residues. Per the germline V gene, CDR1 is MNHEY and CDR2 is SMNVEV (reference sequence).

The V gene is TRBV6-6, the J gene TRBJ1-1, with 11 nucleotides matching TRBD1. The CDR3 is 15 residues long. The V gene's germline CDR1 is MNHNY and CDR2 SVGAGI (reference sequence). Germline trimming cut 2 bases from V and 4 bases from J; bases unmatched to any gene: 3. CDR3 in amino acids: CASSYTGTGGTEAFF. The CDR3, as DNA: TGTGCCAGCAGTTACACCGGGACAGGGGGCACTGAAGCTTTCTTT.

The V call is TRBV4-2, the J call TRBJ1-1; D is undetermined. The germline gives CDR1 LGHNA, CDR2 YNFKEQ. Trimming removed 0 bases at V and 1 base at J, with 6 bases between. The CDR3 runs to 14 residues. The CDR3 is CASSQERGNTEAFF. CDR3 coding DNA: TGTGCCAGCAGCCAAGAACGGGGGAACACTGAAGCTTTCTTT.

This clone has only a few counts. This chain joins TRBV28 and TRBJ2-5, with TRBD2 identical over 7 bases. The V gene's germline CDR1 is MDHEN and CDR2 SYDVKM. This CDR3 has 13 residues. The ends lost 7 bases at V and 3 bases at J; junction bases unmatched: 5. CDR3: CASNLLAEETQYF. The CDR3 DNA sequence: TGTGCCAGCAATTTGCTAGCGGAAGAGACCCAGTACTTC.

V usage is TRBV28 and J usage is TRBJ2-1; no firm D call. The CDR3 has 11 amino acids. Trimming stripped 6 bases from V and 9 bases from J, with 9 bases between. Germline assignment: CDR1 MDHEN and CDR2 SYDVKM. DNA of the CDR3: TGTGCCAGCAGCTTTGAGGCTGAGCAGTTCTTC. Translation gives CASSFEAEQFF.

This clone was observed many times. This chain links TRBV5-1 with TRBJ2-7; 10 bases map to TRBD1. This CDR3 contains 19 residues. Germline V gene data show CDR1 as SGHRS and CDR2 as YFSETQ. The V gene end was trimmed by 0 bases and the J gene end by 3 bases; junction bases not matched to a gene: 15. The CDR3 protein is CASSLDHRDRGKSSYEQYF. In nucleotides, the CDR3 is TGCGCCAGCAGCTTGGACCACCGGGACAGGGGCAAGAGTAGCTACGAGCAGTACTTC.

The chain recombines TRBV2 with TRBJ1-4, with 8 bases matching TRBD1. CDR1 SNHLY and CDR2 FYNNEI come from the germline V gene. Trimming cost V 1 base and J 4 bases; bases outside gene matches: 2. The CDR3 loop spans 15 amino acids. CDR3 protein: CASSEGGQGNEKLFF. CDR3 sequence (DNA): TGTGCCAGCAGTGAAGGCGGACAGGGTAATGAAAAACTGTTTTTT.

The table lists this clone with a count of one. The chain combines TRBV30 with TRBJ2-7; D gene unclear. Looked up from germline, CDR1 is GTSNPN and CDR2 is SVGIG (reference sequence). Trimming took off 1 base at V and 2 bases at J, with 3 bases between the two ends. The CDR3 loop spans 11 amino acids. The CDR3 region has the DNA TGTGCCTGGAGTGCAGCCTACGAGCAGTACTTC. Amino acid sequence: CAWSAAYEQYF.

The chain is built from TRBV9 and TRBJ2-3; a possible D gene is TRBD2 (5 bases). The CDR3 consists of 14 residues. Germline CDR1 is SGDLS and CDR2 is YYNGEE. V lost 3 bases to trimming and J lost 2 bases, with 10 bases between them. The CDR3 DNA follows: TGTGCCAGCAGCGGGACTTCCAACACAGATACGCAGTATTTT. Protein: CASSGTSNTDTQYF.

The V call is TRBV28, the J call TRBJ2-1, with 8 bases that match TRBD2. Germline trimming cut 8 bases from V and 10 bases from J; bases unmatched to any gene: 25. Germline values: CDR1 MDHEN, CDR2 SYDVKM. This CDR3 comprises 18 residues. The CDR3 loop is CASRNSGTGGGRREEQFF. In nucleotides, the CDR3 is TGTGCCAGCCGGAATAGCGGGACTGGGGGGGGGAGACGTGAGGAGCAGTTCTTC.

The V gene is TRBV28, the J gene TRBJ1-2, with D perhaps TRBD1 (5 bases). The CDR3 runs to 16 residues. The V gene's germline CDR1 is MDHEN and CDR2 SYDVKM. With 7 bases removed from V and 5 bases from J, the gap between germline ends came to 23 bases. The CDR3 DNA is TGTGCCAGCACCCTAGACCCAGGAGGGGTAAGATATGGCTACACCTTC. Translating gives CASTLDPGGVRYGYTF.

The rearrangement joins TRBV9 to TRBJ2-1; D call uncertain. The CDR3 spans 15 residues. Between the trimmed V and J ends, which lost 4 bases and 7 bases, there was a span of 18 bases. CDR1 SGDLS and CDR2 YYNGEE come from the germline V gene. CDR3 in DNA: TGTGCCAGCAGCCCCGGGTGGAGTATATGGAATGAGCAGTTCTTC. It yields the protein CASSPGWSIWNEQFF.

This chain connects TRBV5-1 to TRBJ1-4, with D uncertain. Trimming took 0 bases from V and 7 from J, leaving 13 bases between them. Germline V gene sequence: CDR1 SGHRS, CDR2 YFSETQ. The CDR3 has 15 amino acids. CDR3 coding DNA: TGCGCCAGCAGCTTGGCCCTAAGTCAACCTGAAAAACTGTTTTTT. Protein: CASSLALSQPEKLFF. Combining the CDR3 with reference TRBV5-1 and TRBJ1-4 gives the whole variable domain KAGVTQTPRYLIKTRGQQVTLSCSPISGHRSVSWYQQTPGQGLQFLFEYFSETQRNKGNFPGRFSGRQFSNSRSEMNVSTLELGDSALYLCASSLALSQPEKLFFGSGTQLSVL.

The chain recombines TRBV27 with TRBJ2-3; 9 bases match TRBD2. Trimming at V came to 5 bases and at J to 5 bases, leaving 14 bases not matched to a gene. Germline V CDR1 and CDR2: MNHEY, SMNVEV (reference sequence). This CDR3 has 17 amino acids. CDR3 nucleotides: TGTGCCAGCAGTCCGTTGGGGTTGCGGGGGGGCCGAGATACGCAGTATTTT. Translating gives CASSPLGLRGGRDTQYF.

The chain carries TRBV28 and TRBJ1-3; D not certain. Trimming took off 3 bases at V and 0 bases at J, with 9 bases between the two ends. The CDR3 totals 15 residues. Germline loops: CDR1 MDHEN, CDR2 SYDVKM. Here the CDR3 DNA reads TGTGCCAGCAGTTTGGAGTACTCCTCTGGAAACACCATATATTTT. Its protein product is CASSLEYSSGNTIYF.

The V and J genes are TRBV14 and TRBJ2-1, with D uncertain. This CDR3 comprises 11 residues. Per germline, CDR1 SGHDN and CDR2 FVKESK. Deletions cut 3 bases from V and 6 bases from J, with 3 bases between. Written as DNA, the CDR3 is TGTGCCAGCAGCCACATCAATGAGCAGTTCTTC. Translating it yields CASSHINEQFF.

The gene calls are TRBV18 and TRBJ1-6; D unresolved. CDR1 is KGHSH and CDR2 is LQKENI in the germline V gene. This CDR3 is 17 amino acids long. V was trimmed by 3 bases and J by 1 base, leaving 13 bases between them. CDR3 residues: CASSPLEVGSYNSPLHF. In DNA form, the CDR3 reads TGTGCCAGCTCACCCTTAGAAGTTGGTTCCTATAATTCACCCCTCCACTTT.

This clone was seen a few times. J is TRBJ1-1 and V is TRBV7-8; 7 bases line up with TRBD1. This CDR3 comprises 17 residues. V shed 5 bases and J 2 bases; nucleotides not matched to a gene: 14. Germline V gene sequence: CDR1 SGHVS, CDR2 FQNEAQ. The CDR3 nucleotides read TGTGCCAGCAGCGCAGTCTCTTCAGACAGGGTTAACACTGAAGCTTTCTTT. Encoded protein: CASSAVSSDRVNTEAFF.

This clone was counted a few times. The chain employs TRBV12-3 or TRBV12-4 and TRBJ1-2; no reliable D call. There are 12 residues in the CDR3. Trimming left V 4 bases short and J 2 bases short, with 5 bases between. CDR3 sequence (DNA): TGTGCCAGCAGTTGGGCAAACTATGGCTACACCTTC. Translating gives CASSWANYGYTF.

The chain couples TRBV29-1 to TRBJ1-1; 7 positions agree with TRBD1. CDR3 length: 13 residues. The germline gives CDR1 SQVTM, CDR2 ANQGSEA. The trim removed 8 bases at V and 0 bases at J, leaving 6 bases unmatched. The CDR3 region is CSSRDRLNTEAFF. The CDR3 DNA reads TGCAGCTCCCGGGACAGACTGAACACTGAAGCTTTCTTT.

The chain uses TRBV7-2 and TRBJ1-5, with 9 bases that match TRBD1. The germline CDR1 and CDR2 sequences are SGHTA and FQGNSA. This CDR3 is built from 15 residues. Losses at the gene ends were 7 bases for V and 4 bases for J; bases not matched to a gene: 8. CDR3 sequence: CASTKTGGVNQPQHF. CDR3 nucleotides: TGTGCCAGCACAAAGACAGGGGGGGTGAATCAGCCCCAGCATTTT.

V and J are TRBV11-2 and TRBJ2-3, with a possible D match to TRBD2 (6 bases). CDR1 is SGHAT, CDR2 FQNNGV, per germline. Trimming pared 3 bases from V and 0 bases from J, leaving 19 bases between. The CDR3 has 18 residues. The CDR3 nucleotides are TGTGCCAGCAGCTTCGTTCGATTAGAGGGGACTAGCACAGATACGCAGTATTTT. Its translation: CASSFVRLEGTSTDTQYF.

V is TRBV2 and J is TRBJ2-5, with 8 bases matching TRBD2. This CDR3 is 15 amino acids long. Germline V lookup: CDR1 SNHLY, CDR2 FYNNEI. The CDR3 reads CASLWLAGPGETQYF. The CDR3 DNA is TGTGCTTCCCTCTGGCTAGCGGGTCCCGGTGAGACCCAGTACTTC.

The genes are TRBV10-3 and TRBJ2-7, with TRBD2 matching over 7 bases. The junction had 13 bases not matched to a gene; V was cut back by 6 bases and J by 5 bases. Germline V gene data show CDR1 as ENHRY and CDR2 as SYGVKD. CDR3 size: 15 residues. CDR3 protein: CAISLKGEGRDEQYF. The CDR3 DNA reads TGTGCCATCAGCCTGAAAGGGGAGGGTCGGGACGAGCAGTACTTC.

This clone was found once. The rearrangement links TRBV12-5 to TRBJ1-1; TRBD1 aligns across 9 bases. The CDR3 sequence is 15 residues long. Germline V gives CDR1 LGHNT, CDR2 FRNRAP. Trimming cost V 1 base and J 6 bases; bases outside gene matches: 6. The CDR3 spells CASGLGGTGIPEAFF. CDR3 nucleotide sequence: TGTGCTAGTGGTTTGGGGGGGACAGGGATACCTGAAGCTTTCTTT.

CDR3: CASRDFGYTF. CDR3 DNA: TGTGCCAGCAGAGACTTTGGCTACACCTTC. This chain connects TRBV28 to TRBJ1-2; D is unclear. Trimming took off 6 bases at V and 7 bases at J, with 6 bases between the two ends. The CDR3 sequence is 10 residues long. Germline V gene lookup returns CDR1 MDHEN and CDR2 SYDVKM.

V gene TRBV24-1 combines with J gene TRBJ1-1; tentative D call: TRBD1 (6 bases). There are 16 residues in the CDR3. Trimming stripped 12 bases from V and 3 bases from J, with 25 bases between. Germline-derived CDR1 and CDR2 are KGHDR and SFDVKD. CDR3 coding DNA: TGTGCCCCGAACACGGGGGGCCGGGGAAAAGACACTGAAGCTTTCTTT. Translating it yields CAPNTGGRGKDTEAFF.